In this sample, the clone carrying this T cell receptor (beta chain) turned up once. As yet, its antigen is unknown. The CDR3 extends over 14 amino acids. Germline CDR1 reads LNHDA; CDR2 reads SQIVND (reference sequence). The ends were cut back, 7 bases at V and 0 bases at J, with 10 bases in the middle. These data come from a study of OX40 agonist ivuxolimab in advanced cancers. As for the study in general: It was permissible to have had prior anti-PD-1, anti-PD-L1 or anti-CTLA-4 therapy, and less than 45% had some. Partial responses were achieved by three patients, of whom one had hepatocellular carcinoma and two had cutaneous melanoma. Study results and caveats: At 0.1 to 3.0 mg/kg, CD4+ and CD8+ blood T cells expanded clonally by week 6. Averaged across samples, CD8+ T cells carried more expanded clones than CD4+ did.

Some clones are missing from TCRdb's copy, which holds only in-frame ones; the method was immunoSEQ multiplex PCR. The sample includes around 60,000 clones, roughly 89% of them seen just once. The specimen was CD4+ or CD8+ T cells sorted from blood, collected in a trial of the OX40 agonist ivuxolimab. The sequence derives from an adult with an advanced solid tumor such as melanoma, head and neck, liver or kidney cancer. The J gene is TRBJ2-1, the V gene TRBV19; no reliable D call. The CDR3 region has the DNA TGTGCCAGTACACGAACGAGCTCCTACAATGAGCAGTTCTTC. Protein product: CASTRTSSYNEQFF.